The 23 T cell receptor beta chains below were found in one sample sequenced in a study of beta chain features in type 1 diabetes. Study-level results: Across all four CD4+ subsets, people with type 1 diabetes showed modestly shorter TCRB CDR3s.

Every bit of the isolated RNA underwent reverse transcription, so sequencing read expressed TCRB transcripts. Sequenced by immunoSEQ multiplex PCR; TCRdb stores in-frame clones only, minus some. Here the sample spans 200,000 to 300,000 clones, roughly 10% being singletons. The antigens for these receptors are not known. The sample consisted of naive CD4+ T cells from blood. The receptors originated from a man between 25 and 39 years old with type 1 diabetes.

This clone has just a few counts. The chain has TRBV10-3 and TRBJ1-6; unclear D gene. This CDR3 is 9 amino acids long. Germline-derived CDR1 and CDR2 are ENHRY and SYGVKD. Trimming stripped 10 bases from V and 10 bases from J, with 5 bases between. The CDR3 sequence: CATPSPLHF. Written as DNA, the CDR3 is TGTGCCACCCCATCACCCCTCCACTTT.

The chain employs TRBV5-1 and TRBJ2-5, with D unclear. Trimming took 1 base from V and 0 from J, leaving 10 bases between them. The CDR3 consists of 15 residues. In germline, CDR1 is SGHRS, CDR2 YFSETQ. CDR3 bases: TGCGCCAGCAGCTTGATAGGTGACAACCAAGAGACCCAGTACTTC. It yields the protein CASSLIGDNQETQYF.

The V call is TRBV6-6, the J call TRBJ1-3; 7 bases line up with TRBD1. The CDR3 contains 15 residues. Unmatched junction bases numbered 4, after V lost 5 bases and J lost 0 bases. Per the germline V gene, CDR1 is MNHNY and CDR2 is SVGAGI (reference sequence). CDR3 sequence: CASSRDRGSGNTIYF. In DNA form, the CDR3 reads TGTGCCAGCAGTCGGGACAGAGGCTCTGGAAACACCATATATTTT.

This chain links TRBV18 with TRBJ2-3, with D possibly matching TRBD1 (6 bases). The CDR3 totals 15 residues. Trimming took off 3 bases at V and 0 bases at J, with 10 bases between the two ends. The germline CDR1 and CDR2 sequences are KGHSH and LQKENI. The CDR3 DNA is TGTGCCAGCTCACCCGTTACAGGGAGCACAGATACGCAGTATTTT. This encodes CASSPVTGSTDTQYF.

The table lists this clone with a few counts. This sequence joins TRBV7-9 and TRBJ1-2, with D unresolved. CDR3 length equals 13 residues. V lost 1 base and J lost 8, with 11 bases in between. Looked up from germline, CDR1 is SEHNR and CDR2 is FQNEAQ (reference sequence). The CDR3 reads CASSLVSGAGYTF. The CDR3 region has the DNA TGTGCCAGCAGCTTAGTAAGCGGTGCCGGCTACACCTTC.

This clone was seen a few times. The chain joins TRBV4-3 to TRBJ1-2; D remains unclear. V dropped 0 bases and J dropped 4 bases, with 9 bases sitting between them. The CDR3 runs to 14 residues. From germline, CDR1 is LGHNA and CDR2 YSLEER. This chain's CDR3 is CASSQERRPYGYTF. The CDR3 region has the DNA TGCGCCAGCAGCCAAGAGCGCAGGCCCTATGGCTACACCTTC.

The chain recombines TRBV28 with TRBJ1-3; a possible D gene is TRBD1 (5 bases). Trimming shortened V by 0 bases and J by 2 bases, and 5 bases separated the two germline ends. This CDR3 contains 14 residues. CDR1 and CDR2 (germline): MDHEN, SYDVKM. This chain's CDR3 is CASSLWGPGNTIYF. CDR3 coding DNA: TGTGCCAGCAGTTTATGGGGGCCTGGAAACACCATATATTTT.

This clone was detected only a few times. V and J are TRBV25-1 and TRBJ2-1; TRBD2 agrees at 7 bases. The CDR3 runs to 16 residues. The germline gives CDR1 MGHDK, CDR2 SYGVNS. V trimming: 1 base; J trimming: 0 bases; junction bases outside the gene matches: 3. The CDR3 reads CASSEWGGGSYNEQFF. The CDR3 DNA reads TGTGCCAGCAGTGAATGGGGCGGGGGCTCCTACAATGAGCAGTTCTTC. The whole variable domain, filled in from reference TRBV25-1 and TRBJ2-1, reads EADIYQTPRYLVIGTGKKITLECSQTMGHDKMYWYQQDPGMELHLIHYSYGVNSTEKGDLSSESTVSRIRTEHFPLTLESARPSHTSQYLCASSEWGGGSYNEQFFGPGTRLTVL.

The chain recombines TRBV5-1 with TRBJ1-1, with TRBD1 as a possible D gene (5 bases). Trimming removed 0 bases at V and 7 bases at J, with 10 bases between. The CDR3 runs to 13 residues. The V gene's germline CDR1 is SGHRS and CDR2 YFSETQ. The CDR3 nucleotides are TGCGCCAGCAGCTTGGATACGGGGGATGAAGCTTTCTTT. Protein: CASSLDTGDEAFF.

This clone was observed a few times. This rearrangement joins TRBV5-1 to TRBJ2-5; 9 positions match TRBD2. This CDR3 spans 16 amino acids. Germline V gene sequence: CDR1 SGHRS, CDR2 YFSETQ. Losses at the gene ends were 0 bases for V and 13 bases for J; bases not matched to a gene: 16. The CDR3 nucleotides read TGCGCCAGCAGCTTGGAGCCGGCTAGCGGGACTACGGAGCCGTACTTC. This gives the protein CASSLEPASGTTEPYF.

The chain combines TRBV29-1 with TRBJ2-6; the D gene is possibly TRBD2 (5 bases). The V gene lost 6 bases and the J gene lost 4 bases, with 13 bases spanning the gap. CDR1 and CDR2 from the germline V gene are SQVTM and ANQGSEA. The CDR3 has 14 amino acids. The CDR3 spells CSVLGGSGANVLTF. The CDR3 nucleotides read TGCAGCGTCCTCGGAGGCAGCGGGGCCAACGTCCTGACTTTC.

V usage is TRBV28 and J usage is TRBJ2-1; weak D call: TRBD2 (6 bases). The CDR3 is made up of 18 amino acids. Trimming took 10 bases from V and 0 from J, leaving 25 bases between them. The germline V gene has CDR1 MDHEN and CDR2 SYDVKM. The CDR3 nucleotides read TGTGCCATTCCGTCTACTAGCCCAAACTCTCCCTCCTACAATGAGCAGTTCTTC. Its protein product is CAIPSTSPNSPSYNEQFF.

The gene calls are TRBV9 and TRBJ2-2; 14 bases fit TRBD2. J gave up 6 bases and V 0 bases, and 4 bases lay outside the gene matches. The CDR3 is 17 residues long. Germline values: CDR1 SGDLS, CDR2 YYNGEE. CDR3 in DNA: TGTGCCAGCAGCGTAGGACTAGCGGGGGGGCGCGCCGGGGAGCTGTTTTTT. This translates into CASSVGLAGGRAGELFF.

The chain has TRBV28 and TRBJ2-7; 10 bases agree with TRBD1. The CDR3 consists of 17 residues. With 4 bases clipped from V and 3 bases from J, the junction kept 12 bases outside the gene matches. CDR1 MDHEN and CDR2 SYDVKM come from the germline V gene. CDR3 sequence reads: CASSSYPWDRGLYEQYF. DNA for the CDR3: TGTGCCAGCAGTTCCTACCCCTGGGACAGGGGACTCTACGAGCAGTACTTC.

This clone was seen only a few times. This sequence joins TRBV11-2 and TRBJ2-2; D unresolved. CDR3 length: 14 residues. V lost 3 bases and J lost 4, with 9 bases in between. Germline V gene lookup returns CDR1 SGHAT and CDR2 FQNNGV. The chain's CDR3 is CASSLVRGTGELFF. The CDR3 DNA sequence: TGTGCCAGCAGCTTGGTTAGAGGCACCGGGGAGCTGTTTTTT.

This clone occurred once. This chain joins TRBV14 and TRBJ2-5; D perhaps matches TRBD2 (5 bases). This CDR3 region has 13 residues. Germline V gene lookup returns CDR1 SGHDN and CDR2 FVKESK. V lost 4 bases and J lost 1, with 7 bases in between. CDR3 region: CASSPGIQETQYF. DNA of the CDR3: TGTGCCAGCAGCCCCGGGATCCAAGAGACCCAGTACTTC. Full variable domain (remainder filled in from reference TRBV14 and TRBJ2-5): EAGVTQFPSHSVIEKGQTVTLRCDPISGHDNLYWYRRVMGKEIKFLLHFVKESKQDESGMPNNRFLAERTGGTYSTLKVQPAELEDSGVYFCASSPGIQETQYFGPGTRLLVL.

This clone was seen more than once but under ten times. The chain couples TRBV5-4 to TRBJ1-6; 9 bases line up with TRBD1. The CDR3 sequence is 14 residues long. V was clipped by 3 bases and J by 9 bases; unmatched bases: 4. Germline-derived CDR1 and CDR2 are SGHNT and YYREEE (reference sequence). CDR3 sequence reads: CASSYDRGSSPLHF. CDR3 sequence (DNA): TGTGCCAGCAGCTACGACAGGGGGAGTTCACCCCTCCACTTT.

This chain uses TRBV11-1 with TRBJ2-3, with 8 positions matching TRBD1. The trim removed 5 bases at V and 0 bases at J, leaving 4 bases unmatched. From germline, CDR1 is SGHAT and CDR2 FQDESV (reference sequence). The length of the CDR3 is 15 residues. The CDR3 region has the DNA TGTGCCAGCAGCCCTCGGGACAGGAGCACAGATACGCAGTATTTT. It yields the protein CASSPRDRSTDTQYF. The entire variable domain, with the rest obtained from reference TRBV11-1 and TRBJ2-3, is as follows: EAEVAQSPRYKITEKSQAVAFWCDPISGHATLYWYRQILGQGPELLVQFQDESVVDDSQLPKDRFSAERLKGVDSTLKIQPAELGDSAMYLCASSPRDRSTDTQYFGPGTRLTVL.

V gene TRBV20-1 combines with J gene TRBJ1-4; D call uncertain. The CDR3 has 11 residues. V was cut by 3 bases and J by 8 bases, with 7 bases left in between. The germline V gene has CDR1 DFQATT and CDR2 SNEGSKA (reference sequence). For the CDR3, the DNA is TGCAGTGCTAGTATAATGGAAAAACTGTTTTTT. It is translated as CSASIMEKLFF.

This chain uses TRBV4-1 with TRBJ1-5; 7 bases line up with TRBD1. The CDR3 loop spans 19 amino acids. Germline V gives CDR1 MGHRA, CDR2 YSYEKL. Germline trimming cut 4 bases from V and 2 bases from J; bases unmatched to any gene: 17. The CDR3 sequence is CASSRTPGTASVRNQPQHF. CDR3 DNA sequence: TGCGCCAGCAGCCGGACGCCCGGGACAGCCTCTGTTCGCAATCAGCCCCAGCATTTT.

In this sample, this clone turned up a few times. The chain couples TRBV6-4 to TRBJ1-2; possible D gene TRBD1, 5 bases. The V gene's germline CDR1 is MRHNA and CDR2 SNTAGT. V lost 3 bases and J 7 bases, leaving 12 bases between the germline ends. This CDR3 contains 13 residues. CDR3 residues: CASSEVEGAGYTF. CDR3 DNA: TGTGCCAGCAGTGAAGTGGAAGGGGCTGGCTACACCTTC.

This chain connects TRBV11-2 to TRBJ2-7; D gene ambiguous. This CDR3 spans 15 amino acids. Germline lookup yields CDR1 SGHAT and CDR2 FQNNGV. V lost 0 bases and J lost 1, with 10 bases in between. CDR3 coding DNA: TGTGCCAGCAGCTTAGATCTGGGCAGGTCCTACGAGCAGTACTTC. This encodes CASSLDLGRSYEQYF.

The chain is built from TRBV6-5 and TRBJ2-5; D perhaps matches TRBD2 (5 bases). Trimming took 5 bases from V and 4 from J, leaving 11 bases between them. CDR3 length: 13 residues. Germline-derived CDR1 and CDR2 are MNHEY and SVGAGI. CDR3 protein: CASSGRGGETQYF. The DNA for the CDR3 is TGTGCCAGCAGTGGTAGAGGAGGAGAGACCCAGTACTTC.